The T cell receptor beta chain under discussion was sequenced for a study of spatial heterogeneity in lung cancer. In the study overall: There were consistently more beta-chain sequences detected than alpha-chain sequences.

This clonotype showed up many times. What it recognizes is unknown. CDR1 and CDR2 from the germline V gene are SGHDT and YYEEEE. The CDR3 contains 14 residues. V lost 1 base, J lost 3 bases, and 10 bases lay in between. Time point specified: sample taken at primary tumor resection. Whole RNA, which was extracted from tumor, nontumor lung tissue or frozen PBMC, was sequenced without any cell sorting. The cohort: 65 to 80 early-stage, untreated non-small cell lung cancer patients. Broader study findings: In blood, ubiquitous expanded tumor TCRs appeared more at resection than follow-up.

TCRdb used MiXCR to reprocess the 5' RACE reads, holding one entry per CDR3 protein. The table lists tens of thousands of distinct CDR3 sequences, 4% to 6% of them singletons. Material: PBMCs, obtained at surgery. This TCR derives from a female donor with early-stage non-small cell lung cancer. This sequence joins TRBV5-6 and TRBJ2-5; a possible D gene is TRBD1 (5 bases). The CDR3 DNA follows: TGTGCCAGCAGCTTGTACCCAGGGAAAGAGACCCAGTACTTC. Its translation is CASSLYPGKETQYF.